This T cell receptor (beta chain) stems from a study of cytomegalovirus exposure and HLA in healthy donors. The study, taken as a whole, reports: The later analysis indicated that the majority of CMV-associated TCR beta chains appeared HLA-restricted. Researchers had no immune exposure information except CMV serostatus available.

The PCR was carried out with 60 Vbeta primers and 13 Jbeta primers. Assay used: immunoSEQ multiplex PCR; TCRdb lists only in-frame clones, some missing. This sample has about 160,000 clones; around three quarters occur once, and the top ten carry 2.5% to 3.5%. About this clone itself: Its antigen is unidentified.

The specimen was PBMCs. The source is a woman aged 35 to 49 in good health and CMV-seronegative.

The CDR3, as DNA: TGTGCCAGCAGCGCCGGACAGTTCTCTGGAAACACCATATATTTT. It specifies CASSAGQFSGNTIYF. The chain employs TRBV6-5 and TRBJ1-3; TRBD1 might be the D (6 bases). The CDR3 totals 15 residues. Looked up from germline, CDR1 is MNHEY and CDR2 is SVGAGI. Trimming cost V 6 bases and J 0 bases, with 12 bases left between them.